The TCR beta chain under discussion was sequenced for a study of T-cell reconstitution after alpha-beta-depleted transplantation in children. Construction of the TCRbeta library involved unique molecular identifiers. One entry per CDR3 protein, called by TCRdb with MiXCR from the PCR reads. The data contain about 370,000 distinct CDR3 sequences, 20% of them singletons. This clonotype showed up many times. The CDR3 has 10 residues. V lost 2 bases, J lost 7 bases, and 5 bases lay in between. The germline V gene has CDR1 DFQATT and CDR2 SNEGSKA (reference sequence). The origin of this receptor is a human donor who donated a stem cell graft to a child with acute myeloid leukemia. This rearrangement joins TRBV20-1 to TRBJ1-1; the D is unclear. Sequencing was performed on PBMCs from the stem cell graft donor, taken from the stem cell graft. The CDR3 nucleotides read TGCAGTGCTAGAACAGATGAAGCTTTCTTT. It specifies CSARTDEAFF.